This entry describes one T cell receptor (beta chain). The antigen is unknown. Using immunoSEQ multiplex PCR, the repertoire was profiled, and TCRdb retains in-frame clones only, with some absent. The sample consists of 70,000 or so clones, about 95% of them appearing once. Deletions cut 4 bases from V and 5 bases from J, with 9 bases between. CDR3 length: 13 residues. The germline CDR1 and CDR2 sequences are SGHTA and FQGTGA. The sample belongs to a study of cytomegalovirus exposure and HLA in healthy donors. Study-level findings and limits: Many donors shared some public TCRs, even though most TCR sequences were rare.

The source material was PBMCs. The source is a woman under 30 in good health and CMV-seropositive. The chain combines TRBV7-3 with TRBJ2-1; possibly TRBD2 for D (5 bases). In nucleotides, the CDR3 is TGTGCCAGCAGCTGGACGCGGGACAATGAGCAGTTCTTC. This translates into CASSWTRDNEQFF.